This TCR beta chain appears in the sequencing data of a study of blood T cell repertoires in COVID-19. At the level of the study: PBMCs, B-cell-depleted T cells, or T cells provided the cDNA or gDNA that made up the material.

Libraries were prepared by immunoSEQ multiplex PCR; TCRdb keeps only in-frame clonotypes and omits some of them. Seen here are about 53,000 clones, approximately 84% observed once, and the top ten hold 14% to 15%. The CDR3 is made up of 15 amino acids. The V and J ends lost 4 bases and 6 bases respectively, with 17 bases between them. Germline lookup yields CDR1 SGDLS and CDR2 YYNGEE. The clonotype comes from a human donor in a cohort sampled during active COVID-19. Sequencing was performed on peripheral blood. V gene TRBV9 combines with J gene TRBJ2-1, with D tentatively TRBD2 (5 bases). The CDR3 loop reads CASSLGRTGGNEQFF. Here the CDR3 DNA reads TGTGCCAGCAGCCTAGGACGGACTGGAGGCAATGAGCAGTTCTTC.